This T cell receptor beta chain was recorded in a study of CD8 T cells in ankylosing spondylitis. Broader study findings: Ankylosing spondylitis blood appeared to be characterized by a TCR beta motif of eight highly homologous variants. Matched synovial fluid from ankylosing spondylitis patients was reported to be enriched for disease-linked clones. Prior work had noted some motif variants in reactive arthritis blood and synovial fluid.

CDR1 and CDR2 from the germline V gene are MNHEY and SMNVEV (reference sequence). The CDR3 is 14 residues long. Trimming removed 6 bases from V and 3 bases from J, with 14 bases in between. As the method for making TCR beta libraries, quantitative 5'-RACE with molecular barcodes was used. Using its own MiXCR run on the 5' RACE reads, TCRdb lists one record per CDR3 protein. Among roughly 240,000 distinct CDR3 sequences listed, approximately 8.4% were seen once. This clonotype was observed many times. Its antigen is unidentified. Sample: blood, either unsorted or a sorted T cell fraction (not recorded which). The genes are TRBV27 and TRBJ1-1; a possible D gene is TRBD1 (6 bases). This clonotype was obtained from a female donor with ankylosing spondylitis or in good health (not recorded which). This CDR3 reads CASSRNTGYTEAFF. The CDR3 nucleotides read TGTGCCAGCAGCCGAAATACAGGGTACACTGAAGCTTTCTTT.